This is a list of T cell receptor beta chains from one sample in a study of shared clonotypes between healthy human individuals. Produced via immunoSEQ multiplex PCR; TCRdb's table is partial and in-frame only. The sample has 650,000 to 700,000 clones, about nine tenths seen once; the top ten hold 34%. Sequenced material: memory CD8+ T cells from PBMCs. These receptors were collected from a young man in good health. Some clones in this sample may be carry-over from other donors' samples. CDR3s include the opening cysteine and the closing phenylalanine or tryptophan. D genes are given only for firm matches. The size field is filled for only some rows; it gives once, few, many or a size class.

V gene	J gene	D gene	clone size	CDR3 protein	CDR3 DNA
TRBV7-6	TRBJ1-5	-	-	CASSPIWGPNQPQHF	TGTGCCAGCAGCCCGATCTGGGGGCCTAATCAGCCCCAGCATTTT
TRBV29-1	TRBJ2-7	TRBD2	-	CSASGTSGRASYEQYF	TGCAGCGCTTCCGGGACTAGCGGGAGGGCCTCTTACGAGCAGTACTTC
TRBV19	TRBJ2-1	TRBD2	-	CASSELAIGYNEQFF	TGTGCCAGTAGCGAACTAGCGATTGGCTACAATGAGCAGTTCTTC
TRBV6-5	TRBJ1-2	-	once	CASSYSRTGNYGYTF	TGTGCCAGCAGTTACTCCCGGACGGGTAACTATGGCTACACCTTC
TRBV6-5	TRBJ1-1	-	-	CASSNARGGYTEAFF	TGTGCCAGCAGTAACGCCCGGGGGGGCTACACTGAAGCTTTCTTT
TRBV2	TRBJ2-1	TRBD2	-	CASSVTSVSYNEQFF	TGTGCCAGCAGTGTGACTAGCGTCTCCTACAATGAGCAGTTCTTC
TRBV28	TRBJ2-1	TRBD2	-	CASSLGREGSYNEQFF	TGTGCCAGCAGTTTGGGGCGGGAGGGTTCCTACAATGAGCAGTTCTTC
TRBV30	TRBJ2-2	TRBD2	-	CACYGTSGIANTGELFF	TGTGCCTGTTACGGGACTAGCGGGATCGCGAACACCGGGGAGCTGTTTTTT
TRBV13	TRBJ2-1	-	-	CASSLIGAEQFF	TGTGCCAGCAGCTTAATCGGGGCTGAGCAGTTCTTC
TRBV19	TRBJ2-2	-	-	CASSAYPAGLFVGDTGELFF	TGTGCCAGTAGTGCTTACCCCGCAGGGCTATTCGTCGGGGACACCGGGGAGCTGTTTTTT
TRBV7-9	TRBJ2-1	TRBD2	-	CASTGRGLAEYNEQFF	TGTGCCAGCACCGGCCGGGGCCTAGCGGAATACAATGAGCAGTTCTTC
TRBV2	TRBJ1-1	-	-	CASSEGQGTEAFF	TGTGCCAGCAGTGAGGGCCAGGGGACTGAAGCTTTCTTT
TRBV11-2	TRBJ1-5	-	-	CASSLRGGRGGNQPQHF	TGTGCCAGCAGCCTAAGGGGGGGGAGAGGTGGCAATCAGCCCCAGCATTTT
TRBV5-8	TRBJ2-3	-	-	CASSLGVFTDTQYF	TGTGCCAGCAGCTTGGGGGTTTTCACAGATACGCAGTATTTT
TRBV28	TRBJ1-2	TRBD1	-	CASSSLDRGRGYTF	TGTGCCAGCAGTTCGCTGGACAGGGGGAGAGGCTACACCTTC
TRBV18	TRBJ1-2	-	-	CASSVSRGYTF	TGTGCCAGCTCCGTCTCGAGAGGCTACACCTTC
TRBV5-4	TRBJ1-3	-	-	CASSSGTLSGNTIYF	TGTGCCAGCAGCTCCGGGACACTCTCTGGAAACACCATATATTTT
TRBV4-1	TRBJ1-3	-	-	CASSLLRGGNTIYF	TGCGCCAGCAGCCTGCTCAGGGGTGGAAACACCATATATTTT
TRBV10-3	TRBJ2-7	-	-	CAISEEGSFYEQYF	TGTGCCATCAGTGAGGAAGGCAGTTTCTACGAGCAGTACTTC
TRBV4-1	TRBJ2-7	-	few	CASSQDSGAYEQYF	TGCGCCAGCAGCCAAGATTCGGGAGCCTACGAGCAGTACTTC
TRBV28	TRBJ2-5	-	-	CASNPTGQGKGTQYF	TGTGCCAGCAACCCCACTGGGCAGGGGAAGGGGACCCAGTACTTC
TRBV4-1	TRBJ1-2	-	-	CASSQETRVLTYGYTF	TGCGCCAGCAGCCAAGAAACGAGGGTGTTGACCTATGGCTACACCTTC
TRBV10-2	TRBJ1-2	-	-	CASSGGDGYTF	TGCGCCAGCAGTGGCGGGGATGGCTACACCTTC
TRBV7-8	TRBJ2-6	-	-	CASSPEEDRMETFGANVLTF	TGTGCCAGCAGCCCAGAAGAAGACAGGATGGAAACCTTTGGGGCCAACGTCCTGACTTTC
TRBV12-5	TRBJ1-1	TRBD1	-	CASGFGTANTEAFF	TGTGCTAGTGGTTTTGGGACAGCGAACACTGAAGCTTTCTTT
TRBV4-1	TRBJ2-3	TRBD2	-	CASSLAGVGTDTQYF	TGCGCCAGCAGCTTAGCGGGAGTGGGCACAGATACGCAGTATTTT
TRBV7-8	TRBJ2-5	TRBD1	-	CASSPQSGTEETQYF	TGTGCCAGCAGCCCCCAATCCGGGACAGAAGAGACCCAGTACTTC
TRBV6-5	TRBJ2-1	-	-	CASSYSIIDEQFF	TGTGCCAGCAGTTACTCGATTATCGATGAGCAGTTCTTC
TRBV9	TRBJ2-7	TRBD1	-	CASSVATGGTYEQYF	TGTGCCAGCAGCGTAGCTACAGGGGGGACCTACGAGCAGTACTTC
TRBV7-2	TRBJ2-1	-	-	CASSLRLGQSSYNEQFF	TGTGCCAGCAGCCTCCGACTTGGACAGAGCTCCTACAATGAGCAGTTCTTC